Shown below are 17 T cell receptor beta chains from a single sample sequenced in a study of cytomegalovirus exposure and HLA in healthy donors (dated by TCRdb to 2016 to 2017). The method behind the library was the immunoSEQ multiplex PCR assay. A mixture of 60 forward primers for TCR Vbeta segments and 13 reverse primers for TCR Jbeta segments was used in the multiplex PCR. The table comes from immuneACCESS by way of TCRdb, which keeps in-frame sequences with V and J called. Part of the clones is missing from these tables; in studies checked, under half for an unresolved V gene and the rest for unknown reasons. The sample records around 200,000 clones, approximately 86% of which are singletons. The ten largest clonotypes hold around 0.31% of the sample. Sequencing input: PBMCs. The source of these receptors is a woman aged 25 to 39 in good health and CMV-seronegative.

V gene TRBV10-2 combines with J gene TRBJ1-1; unclear D gene. CDR1 and CDR2 (germline): WSHSY, SAAADI. With 4 bases removed from V and 0 bases from J, the gap between germline ends came to 6 bases. CDR3 length equals 13 residues. CDR3 in amino acids: CASSVSVNTEAFF. The CDR3 DNA follows: TGCGCCAGCAGTGTGAGTGTGAACACTGAAGCTTTCTTT.

On this clone itself: The identical CDR3 is also encoded by other nucleotide sequences in the sample. The chain is built from TRBV2 and TRBJ1-1; 10 nucleotides agree with TRBD1. The germline V gene has CDR1 SNHLY and CDR2 FYNNEI. The CDR3 is 13 residues long. Trimming removed 4 bases from V and 5 bases from J; junction bases left unmatched: 1. DNA of the CDR3: TGTGCCAGCAGTGGACAGGGGGCAACTGAAGCTTTCTTT. Protein: CASSGQGATEAFF.

This chain uses TRBV28 with TRBJ1-1, with a tentative D call TRBD1 (5 bases). The CDR3 consists of 15 residues. Germline values: CDR1 MDHEN, CDR2 SYDVKM. Trimming removed 6 bases from V and 0 bases from J, with 14 bases in between. DNA of the CDR3: TGTGCCAGCAGGCGATGGGCAGGGTTGAACACTGAAGCTTTCTTT. Its protein product is CASRRWAGLNTEAFF.

As regards this clone: The junction does not match germline at one end; this may be a read error. The chain recombines TRBV4-1 with TRBJ2-7, with TRBD1 identical over 8 bases. Looked up from germline, CDR1 is MGHRA and CDR2 is YSYEKL. The CDR3 covers 15 residues. The CDR3 here is CASRHGSRGPYEQYF. As DNA, the CDR3 is TGCGCCAGCCGCCACGGGAGCAGGGGGCCCTACGAGCAGTACTTC.

V gene TRBV27 combines with J gene TRBJ2-7, with 9 bases identical to TRBD2. The trim removed 7 bases at V and 1 base at J, leaving 11 bases unmatched. CDR3 length equals 16 residues. The germline V gene has CDR1 MNHEY and CDR2 SMNVEV (reference sequence). CDR3 protein: CASKRGRASDSYEQYF. CDR3 sequence (DNA): TGTGCCAGCAAGCGCGGGAGGGCCAGCGATTCCTACGAGCAGTACTTC.

The chain recombines TRBV6-1 with TRBJ1-1, with D perhaps matching TRBD1 (6 bases). Germline CDR1 and CDR2: MNHNS and SASEGT. V was shortened by 1 base and J by 2 bases, with 14 bases between the two germline ends. The CDR3 loop spans 16 amino acids. Written as DNA, the CDR3 is TGTGCCAGCAGTGAAGGGACAGATATCGTTAACACTGAAGCTTTCTTT. Translated, it gives CASSEGTDIVNTEAFF.

The chain employs TRBV5-1 and TRBJ2-5; 14 bases are shared with TRBD2. J was trimmed by 3 bases and V by 0 bases; bases with no gene match: 1. Germline V lookup: CDR1 SGHRS, CDR2 YFSETQ. CDR3 length equals 16 residues. This CDR3 is CASSLVGLAGEETQYF. The CDR3 region has the DNA TGCGCCAGCAGCTTGGTGGGACTAGCGGGGGAAGAGACCCAGTACTTC.

This chain joins TRBV9 and TRBJ1-1; no firm D call. Trimming pared 3 bases from V and 5 bases from J, leaving 11 bases between. Germline CDR1 SGDLS, CDR2 YYNGEE. The CDR3 is made up of 13 amino acids. CDR3 loop: CASSETQVTEAFF. The CDR3, as DNA: TGTGCCAGCAGCGAGACCCAGGTAACTGAAGCTTTCTTT.

This clone was seen just once. The V call is TRBV5-8, the J call TRBJ2-7; 7 nucleotides line up with TRBD2. V shed 2 bases, J shed 3 bases, and the junction held 2 bases outside the gene matches. The germline CDR1 and CDR2 sequences are SGHTS and YDEGEE. CDR3 size: 13 residues. The DNA of the CDR3 is TGTGCCAGCAGCTTCGGGGGGTACTACGAGCAGTACTTC. Translating gives CASSFGGYYEQYF.

V gene TRBV2 combines with J gene TRBJ1-5; 8 bases fit TRBD1. Germline CDR1 SNHLY, CDR2 FYNNEI. The CDR3 extends over 14 amino acids. V shed 6 bases, J shed 4 bases, and the junction held 5 bases outside the gene matches. CDR3 bases: TGTGCCAGCAGCTTAACAGGGGGTAATCAGCCCCAGCATTTT. This gives the protein CASSLTGGNQPQHF.

The chain links TRBV10-3 to TRBJ1-2; TRBD1 matches at 10 bases. The CDR3 is made up of 16 amino acids. Germline V gene sequence: CDR1 ENHRY, CDR2 SYGVKD. V was clipped by 5 bases and J by 8 bases; unmatched bases: 14. In DNA, the CDR3 is TGTGCCATCAGTACCGGGACAGGGGCCTCATTATGGGGCTACACCTTC. Its translation: CAISTGTGASLWGYTF.

This clone was counted only a few times. The gene calls are TRBV6-1 and TRBJ1-1; D gene unclear. Between the trimmed V and J ends, which lost 1 base and 1 base, there was a span of 10 bases. Germline V gene sequence: CDR1 MNHNS, CDR2 SASEGT. This CDR3 spans 15 amino acids. The CDR3 nucleotides read TGTGCCAGCAGTGAAGGAGGGCTCACGAACACTGAAGCTTTCTTT. This gives the protein CASSEGGLTNTEAFF.

This clone is a singleton in its sample. V and J are TRBV7-9 and TRBJ1-3; no clear D gene. The CDR3 runs 15 residues. V lost 5 bases, J lost 0 bases, and 11 bases lay in between. Germline V CDR1 and CDR2: SEHNR, FQNEAQ (reference sequence). The CDR3 nucleotides read TGTGCCAGCAGCCTCCAGCGCCACTCTGGAAACACCATATATTTT. Protein sequence: CASSLQRHSGNTIYF.

Written as DNA, the CDR3 is TGTGCCAGCAGCCAGCAGGGGGCTGGCTACACCTTC. This gives the protein CASSQQGAGYTF. This chain joins TRBV16 and TRBJ1-2, with 8 bases lining up with TRBD1. Germline V gives CDR1 KGHSY, CDR2 FQNENV. With V trimmed by 3 bases and J by 7 bases, 1 base remained unmatched. The CDR3 sequence is 12 residues long.

The CDR3, as DNA: TGTGCCAGCAGCCCAGACTCTGGAAACACCATATATTTT. Translated, it gives CASSPDSGNTIYF. The gene calls are TRBV5-6 and TRBJ1-3; D remains ambiguous. This CDR3 region has 13 residues. Deletions cut 4 bases from V and 0 bases from J, with 5 bases between. CDR1 is SGHDT, CDR2 YYEEEE, per germline.

V gene TRBV19 combines with J gene TRBJ1-3; D is undetermined. The CDR3 sequence is 13 residues long. V lost 8 bases and J lost 0, with 8 bases in between. Germline V gives CDR1 LNHDA, CDR2 SQIVND (reference sequence). This chain's CDR3 is CASRSYSGNTIYF. CDR3 nucleotide sequence: TGTGCCAGTCGGAGCTACTCTGGAAACACCATATATTTT.

The J gene is TRBJ1-5, the V gene TRBV5-6, with D unresolved. This CDR3 contains 13 residues. Trimming took off 0 bases at V and 9 bases at J, with 10 bases between the two ends. Germline V gene data show CDR1 as SGHDT and CDR2 as YYEEEE. CDR3 bases: TGTGCCAGCAGCTTGGGAGGTAGCGGGCCCCAGCATTTT. Amino acid sequence: CASSLGGSGPQHF.